The present T cell receptor (beta chain) was sequenced within a study of cytotoxic CD8 clonotypes in ibrutinib-treated CLL. With respect to this clone: One end of the junction varies from germline; a read error may be responsible.

CDR3 length equals 14 residues. The germline V gene encodes CDR1 SSHAT and CDR2 FNYEAQ (reference sequence). Produced via immunoSEQ multiplex PCR; TCRdb's table is partial and in-frame only. The sample includes 9,500 to 15,000 clones, 60% to 80% of them seen just once. The chain has TRBV7-7 and TRBJ2-1, with 7 nucleotides matching TRBD1. The receptor was derived from a human donor with chronic lymphocytic leukemia. The sequencing here drew on PBMCs, taken before ibrutinib treatment. CDR3 DNA: TGTGCTAGCAGCTTAGCCGAGGGACAGTTTGAGCAGTTCTTC. Translated, it gives CASSLAEGQFEQFF.